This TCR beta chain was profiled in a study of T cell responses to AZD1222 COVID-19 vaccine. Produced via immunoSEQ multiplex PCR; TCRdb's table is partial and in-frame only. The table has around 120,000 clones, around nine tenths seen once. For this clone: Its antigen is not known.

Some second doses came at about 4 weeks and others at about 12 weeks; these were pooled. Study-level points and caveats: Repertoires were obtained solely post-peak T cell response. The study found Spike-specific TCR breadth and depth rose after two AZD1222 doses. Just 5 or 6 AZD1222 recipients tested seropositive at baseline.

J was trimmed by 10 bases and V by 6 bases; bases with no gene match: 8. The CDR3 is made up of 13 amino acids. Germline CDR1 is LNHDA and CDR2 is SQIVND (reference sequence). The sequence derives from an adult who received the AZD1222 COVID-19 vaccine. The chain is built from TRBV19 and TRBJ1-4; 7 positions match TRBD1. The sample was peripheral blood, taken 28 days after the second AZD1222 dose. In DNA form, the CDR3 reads TGTGCCAGTAGCGCGAACAGGGGCTTAAAACTGTTTTTT. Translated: CASSANRGLKLFF.